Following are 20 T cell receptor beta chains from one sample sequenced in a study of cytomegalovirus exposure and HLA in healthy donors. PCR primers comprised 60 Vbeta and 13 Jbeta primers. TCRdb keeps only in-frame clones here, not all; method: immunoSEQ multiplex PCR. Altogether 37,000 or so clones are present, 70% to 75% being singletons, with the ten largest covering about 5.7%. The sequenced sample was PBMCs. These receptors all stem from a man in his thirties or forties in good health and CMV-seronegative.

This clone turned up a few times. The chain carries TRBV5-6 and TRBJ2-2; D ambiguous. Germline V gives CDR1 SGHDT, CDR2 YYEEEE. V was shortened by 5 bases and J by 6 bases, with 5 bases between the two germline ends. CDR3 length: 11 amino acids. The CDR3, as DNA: TGTGCCAGCAGAGGAGCCGGGGAGCTGTTTTTT. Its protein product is CASRGAGELFF.

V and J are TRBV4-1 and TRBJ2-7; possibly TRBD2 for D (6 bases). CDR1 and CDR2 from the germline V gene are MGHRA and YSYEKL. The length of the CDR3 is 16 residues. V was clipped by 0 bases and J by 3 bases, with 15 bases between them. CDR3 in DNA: TGCGCCAGCAGCCAAGACGGGCCAGGAGGGGTCTACGAGCAGTACTTC. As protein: CASSQDGPGGVYEQYF.

CDR3 protein: CASRLDRANTEAFF. The CDR3 region has the DNA TGCGCCAGCAGATTAGACAGGGCGAACACTGAAGCTTTCTTT. The chain has TRBV5-1 and TRBJ1-1, with 7 positions matching TRBD1. The V and J ends lost 5 bases and 1 base, in that order; junction bases with no gene match: 5. In germline, CDR1 is SGHRS, CDR2 YFSETQ. The CDR3 has 14 amino acids.

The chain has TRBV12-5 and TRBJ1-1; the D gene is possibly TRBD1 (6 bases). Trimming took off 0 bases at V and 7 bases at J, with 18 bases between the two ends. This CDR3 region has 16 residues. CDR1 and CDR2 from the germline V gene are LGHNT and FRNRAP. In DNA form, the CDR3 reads TGTGCTAGTGGTTTGGTGGGGACAACCCGGCTCGGTGAAGCTTTCTTT. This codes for CASGLVGTTRLGEAFF.

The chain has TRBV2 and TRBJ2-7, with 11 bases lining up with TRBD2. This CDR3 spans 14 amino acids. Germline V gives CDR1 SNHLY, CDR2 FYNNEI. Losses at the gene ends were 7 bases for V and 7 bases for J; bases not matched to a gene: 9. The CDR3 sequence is CASNSGLAGGEQYF. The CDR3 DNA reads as TGTGCCAGCAACTCGGGGCTAGCGGGAGGAGAGCAGTACTTC.

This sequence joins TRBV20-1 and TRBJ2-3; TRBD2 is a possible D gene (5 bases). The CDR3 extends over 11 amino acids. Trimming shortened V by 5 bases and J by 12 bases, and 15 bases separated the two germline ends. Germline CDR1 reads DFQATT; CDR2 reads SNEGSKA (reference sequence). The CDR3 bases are TGCAGTGCTCAGCGGACCCCATCACAGTATTTT. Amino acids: CSAQRTPSQYF.

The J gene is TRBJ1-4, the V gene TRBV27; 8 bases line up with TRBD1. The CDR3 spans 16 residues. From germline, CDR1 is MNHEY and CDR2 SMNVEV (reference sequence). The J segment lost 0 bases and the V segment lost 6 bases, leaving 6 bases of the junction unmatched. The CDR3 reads CASRGTGLATNEKLFF. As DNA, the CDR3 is TGTGCCAGCAGAGGGACAGGCCTCGCAACTAATGAAAAACTGTTTTTT.

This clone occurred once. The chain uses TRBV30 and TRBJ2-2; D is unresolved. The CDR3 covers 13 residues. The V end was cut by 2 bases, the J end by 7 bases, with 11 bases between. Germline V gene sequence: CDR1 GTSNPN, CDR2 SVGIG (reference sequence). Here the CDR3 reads CAWSWFSVGELFF. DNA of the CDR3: TGTGCCTGGAGTTGGTTCTCGGTCGGGGAGCTGTTTTTT.

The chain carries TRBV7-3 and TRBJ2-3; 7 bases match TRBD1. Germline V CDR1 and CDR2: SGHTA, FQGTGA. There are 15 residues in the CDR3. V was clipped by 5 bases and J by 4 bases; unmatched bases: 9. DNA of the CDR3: TGTGCCAGCAGCACCCGGACAGGTGGCGCAGATACGCAGTATTTT. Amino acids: CASSTRTGGADTQYF.

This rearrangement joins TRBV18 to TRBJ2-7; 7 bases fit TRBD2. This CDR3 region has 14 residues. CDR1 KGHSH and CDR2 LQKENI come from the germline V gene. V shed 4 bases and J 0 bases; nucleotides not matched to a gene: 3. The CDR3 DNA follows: TGTGCCAGCTCACGTGGGAGGGACTCCTACGAGCAGTACTTC. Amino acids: CASSRGRDSYEQYF.

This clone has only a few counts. The CDR3 is CASSIKDRGHEQYF. CDR3 DNA sequence: TGTGCCAGTAGTATAAAGGACAGGGGTCACGAGCAGTACTTC. The rearrangement uses TRBV19 and TRBJ2-7, with 9 positions matching TRBD1. CDR3 size: 14 residues. Germline V gene lookup returns CDR1 LNHDA and CDR2 SQIVND (reference sequence). V was clipped by 2 bases and J by 5 bases; unmatched bases: 4.

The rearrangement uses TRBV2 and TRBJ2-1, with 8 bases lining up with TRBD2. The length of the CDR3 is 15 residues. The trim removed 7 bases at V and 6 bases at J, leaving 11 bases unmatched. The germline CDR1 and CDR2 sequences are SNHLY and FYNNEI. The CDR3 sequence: CASTPGSGAFNEQFF. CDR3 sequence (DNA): TGTGCCAGCACCCCGGGTAGCGGGGCTTTCAATGAGCAGTTCTTC.

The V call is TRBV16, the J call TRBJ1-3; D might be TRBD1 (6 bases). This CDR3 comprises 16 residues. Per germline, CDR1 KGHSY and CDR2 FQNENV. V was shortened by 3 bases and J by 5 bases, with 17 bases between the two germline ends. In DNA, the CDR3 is TGTGCCAGCAGCCAGCCGGAAAAGGGGGTGAGAAACACCATATATTTT. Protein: CASSQPEKGVRNTIYF.

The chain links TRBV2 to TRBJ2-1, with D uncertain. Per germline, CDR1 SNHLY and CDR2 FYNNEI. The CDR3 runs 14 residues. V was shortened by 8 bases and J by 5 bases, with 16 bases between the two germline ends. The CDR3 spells CASGWPSQNNEQFF. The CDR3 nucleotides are TGTGCCAGCGGTTGGCCCTCCCAGAACAATGAGCAGTTCTTC.

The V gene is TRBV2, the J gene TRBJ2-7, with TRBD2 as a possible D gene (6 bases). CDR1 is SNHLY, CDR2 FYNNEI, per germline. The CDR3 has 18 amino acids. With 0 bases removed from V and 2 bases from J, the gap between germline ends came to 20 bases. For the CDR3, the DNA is TGTGCCAGCAGTGAAGCGCTTGGATCGGGACCGGGAGCCTACGAGCAGTACTTC. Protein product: CASSEALGSGPGAYEQYF.

The CDR3 region is CATRDFVGTEAFF. The CDR3 DNA follows: TGCGCCACCCGGGACTTCGTGGGAACTGAAGCTTTCTTT. The V call is TRBV5-1, the J call TRBJ1-1; perhaps TRBD1 as D (5 bases). This CDR3 comprises 13 residues. The germline V gene encodes CDR1 SGHRS and CDR2 YFSETQ. Between the trimmed V and J ends, which lost 9 bases and 5 bases, there was a span of 17 bases. Drawing the rest from reference TRBV5-1 and TRBJ1-1, the complete variable domain is KAGVTQTPRYLIKTRGQQVTLSCSPISGHRSVSWYQQTPGQGLQFLFEYFSETQRNKGNFPGRFSGRQFSNSRSEMNVSTLELGDSALYLCATRDFVGTEAFFGQGTRLTVV.

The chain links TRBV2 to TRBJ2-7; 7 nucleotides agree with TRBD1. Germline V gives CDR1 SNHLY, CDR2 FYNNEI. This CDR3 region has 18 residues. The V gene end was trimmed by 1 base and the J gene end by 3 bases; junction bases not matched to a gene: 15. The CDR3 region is CASSEEMTGKFGGYEQYF. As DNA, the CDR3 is TGTGCCAGCAGTGAAGAAATGACAGGGAAGTTCGGTGGCTACGAGCAGTACTTC.

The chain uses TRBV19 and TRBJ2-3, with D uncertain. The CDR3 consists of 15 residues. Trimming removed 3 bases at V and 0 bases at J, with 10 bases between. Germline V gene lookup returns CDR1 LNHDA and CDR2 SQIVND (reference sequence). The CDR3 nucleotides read TGTGCCAGTAGTATGGTCTTAACAAGCACAGATACGCAGTATTTT. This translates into CASSMVLTSTDTQYF.

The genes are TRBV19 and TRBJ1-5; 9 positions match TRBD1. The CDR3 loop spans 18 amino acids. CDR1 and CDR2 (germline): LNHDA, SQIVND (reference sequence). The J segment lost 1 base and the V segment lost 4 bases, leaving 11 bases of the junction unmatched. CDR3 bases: TGTGCCAGTAGTACATCCGGGACAGGGTTAGGAAGCAATCAGCCCCAGCATTTT. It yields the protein CASSTSGTGLGSNQPQHF.

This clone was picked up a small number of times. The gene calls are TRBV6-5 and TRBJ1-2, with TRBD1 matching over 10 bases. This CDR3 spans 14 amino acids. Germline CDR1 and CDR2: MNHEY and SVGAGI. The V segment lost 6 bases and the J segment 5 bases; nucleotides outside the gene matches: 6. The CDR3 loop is CASSQDRGKYGYTF. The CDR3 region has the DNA TGTGCCAGCAGCCAGGACAGGGGGAAGTATGGCTACACCTTC.